This passage covers 29 T cell receptor beta chains from one sample sequenced in a study of blood T cell repertoires in COVID-19. This table comes from immunoSEQ multiplex PCR, and its TCRdb copy is limited to in-frame clones, with some not included. The repertoire consists of some 150,000 clones, with roughly 89% occurring once and the leading ten covering around 1.6%. Sequencing was done on a sample of peripheral blood. Receptors originate from a human donor in a cohort sampled during active COVID-19.

CDR3 sequence (DNA): TGCGCCAGCAGGCGTGGTGGCCCGCGGGATAGTGAGCAGTTCTTC. This gives the protein CASRRGGPRDSEQFF. The V and J genes are TRBV5-1 and TRBJ2-1; weak D call: TRBD2 (6 bases). From germline, CDR1 is SGHRS and CDR2 YFSETQ. The CDR3 contains 15 residues. Trimming took 5 bases from V and 9 from J, leaving 21 bases between them.

DNA of the CDR3: TGTGCCAGCTCTCCAGGGAGGGATGGCTACACCTTC. Protein product: CASSPGRDGYTF. V and J are TRBV18 and TRBJ1-2; tentatively, D is TRBD1 (5 bases). Germline-derived CDR1 and CDR2 are KGHSH and LQKENI. Trimming removed 6 bases from V and 6 bases from J, with 11 bases in between. There are 12 residues in the CDR3.

The chain joins TRBV5-1 to TRBJ1-5, with 9 bases identical to TRBD1. The V gene's germline CDR1 is SGHRS and CDR2 YFSETQ. This CDR3 comprises 17 residues. V lost 4 bases and J lost 0; bases outside the gene matches: 8. CDR3 coding DNA: TGCGCCAGCAGCCCTGGCCGGGACAGGGATAGCAATCAGCCCCAGCATTTT. Translated, it gives CASSPGRDRDSNQPQHF.

This sequence joins TRBV5-1 and TRBJ2-7; TRBD2 matches at 11 bases. The ends lost 4 bases at V and 6 bases at J; junction bases unmatched: 9. The CDR3 sequence is 15 residues long. Germline CDR1 SGHRS, CDR2 YFSETQ. The CDR3 here is CASSPGRTSGLEQYF. For the CDR3, the DNA is TGCGCCAGCAGCCCCGGGCGGACTAGCGGGCTCGAGCAGTACTTC. The variable domain in full, with the rest retrieved from reference TRBV5-1 and TRBJ2-7, is KAGVTQTPRYLIKTRGQQVTLSCSPISGHRSVSWYQQTPGQGLQFLFEYFSETQRNKGNFPGRFSGRQFSNSRSEMNVSTLELGDSALYLCASSPGRTSGLEQYFGPGTRLTVT.

The gene calls are TRBV19 and TRBJ1-5; 7 nucleotides line up with TRBD1. V shed 10 bases and J 4 bases; nucleotides not matched to a gene: 7. The CDR3 length is 13 residues. The germline gives CDR1 LNHDA, CDR2 SQIVND (reference sequence). Written as DNA, the CDR3 is TGTGCCACCGACAGGGATTTGAATCAGCCCCAGCATTTT. Translation gives CATDRDLNQPQHF. Combining the CDR3 with reference TRBV19 and TRBJ1-5 gives the whole variable domain DGGITQSPKYLFRKEGQNVTLSCEQNLNHDAMYWYRQDPGQGLRLIYYSQIVNDFQKGDIAEGYSVSREKKESFPLTVTSAQKNPTAFYLCATDRDLNQPQHFGDGTRLSIL.

The genes are TRBV5-4 and TRBJ2-3; TRBD2 matches at 8 bases. The CDR3 runs 15 residues. Germline loops: CDR1 SGHNT, CDR2 YYREEE (reference sequence). The junction had 5 bases not matched to a gene; V was cut back by 4 bases and J by 1 base. The DNA for the CDR3 is TGTGCCAGCAGCCCCGGGGGGGCCGGCACAGATACGCAGTATTTT. Translating it yields CASSPGGAGTDTQYF.

This chain connects TRBV20-1 to TRBJ2-7, with D possibly TRBD2 on 5 matching bases. V was clipped by 3 bases and J by 1 base, with 13 bases between them. Germline assignment: CDR1 DFQATT and CDR2 SNEGSKA (reference sequence). The CDR3 runs 14 residues. The DNA for the CDR3 is TGCAGTGCTAGTTCGTGGGGAGTGTCCTACGAGCAGTACTTC. It yields the protein CSASSWGVSYEQYF.

The chain employs TRBV29-1 and TRBJ2-7; D might be TRBD2 (7 bases). The CDR3 sequence is 13 residues long. V was cut by 4 bases and J by 3 bases, with 13 bases left in between. Per germline, CDR1 SQVTM and CDR2 ANQGSEA. The CDR3 DNA sequence: TGCAGCGTTGCCCCCGGGGGGCACTACGAGCAGTACTTC. Translating it yields CSVAPGGHYEQYF.

The rearrangement links TRBV29-1 to TRBJ1-2, with 9 bases fitting TRBD1. Trimming took 7 bases from V and 5 from J; bases not matched to a gene: 5. This CDR3 spans 12 amino acids. Germline assignment: CDR1 SQVTM and CDR2 ANQGSEA. CDR3 sequence reads: CSDRQGGYGYTF. The CDR3 DNA is TGCAGCGACCGACAGGGGGGTTATGGCTACACCTTC.

The chain is built from TRBV19 and TRBJ2-7, with 8 nucleotides matching TRBD2. V lost 10 bases and J lost 0; bases outside the gene matches: 8. Per germline, CDR1 LNHDA and CDR2 SQIVND (reference sequence). This CDR3 is built from 14 residues. In DNA form, the CDR3 reads TGTGCCACCTCATTTGGGACTAGCTCCTACGAGCAGTACTTC. This gives the protein CATSFGTSSYEQYF.

This clone was picked up one time. The chain recombines TRBV5-1 with TRBJ2-1; D perhaps matches TRBD1 (6 bases). V lost 1 base and J 0 bases, leaving 11 bases between the germline ends. The CDR3 is made up of 16 amino acids. Germline V gene sequence: CDR1 SGHRS, CDR2 YFSETQ. Here the CDR3 reads CASSLFDRSSYNEQFF. The CDR3 coding sequence is TGCGCCAGCAGCTTGTTCGACAGGAGCTCCTACAATGAGCAGTTCTTC. Full variable domain (remainder filled in from reference TRBV5-1 and TRBJ2-1): KAGVTQTPRYLIKTRGQQVTLSCSPISGHRSVSWYQQTPGQGLQFLFEYFSETQRNKGNFPGRFSGRQFSNSRSEMNVSTLELGDSALYLCASSLFDRSSYNEQFFGPGTRLTVL.

The chain couples TRBV11-3 to TRBJ2-3, with TRBD1 matching over 8 bases. The CDR3 runs to 14 residues. Trimming at V came to 4 bases and at J to 8 bases, leaving 8 bases not matched to a gene. Per the germline V gene, CDR1 is SGHNT and CDR2 is YENEEA. CDR3 amino acids: CASSSRQGIGTQYF. For the CDR3, the DNA is TGTGCCAGCAGCTCTAGACAGGGGATTGGTACGCAGTATTTT.

The CDR3 reads CASSVVAGVNTGELFF. The CDR3 DNA is TGTGCCAGCAGCGTAGTGGCGGGGGTTAACACCGGGGAGCTGTTTTTT. V is TRBV9 and J is TRBJ2-2, with TRBD2 identical over 7 bases. Germline lookup yields CDR1 SGDLS and CDR2 YYNGEE. J lost 2 bases, V lost 0 bases, and 4 bases had no gene match. The CDR3 runs 16 residues.

This rearrangement joins TRBV6-5 to TRBJ2-2, with 8 bases aligning to TRBD2. The CDR3 loop spans 15 amino acids. Germline loops: CDR1 MNHEY, CDR2 SVGAGI. The ends lost 4 bases at V and 4 bases at J; junction bases unmatched: 5. Here the CDR3 DNA reads TGTGCCAGCAGTTCCAGCGGGGGCGGCACCGGGGAGCTGTTTTTT. Residues: CASSSSGGGTGELFF.

The chain carries TRBV19 and TRBJ1-2; possible D gene TRBD1, 6 bases. Per germline, CDR1 LNHDA and CDR2 SQIVND (reference sequence). The V end lost 5 bases, the J end lost 6 bases, and 16 bases lay between the germline ends. The CDR3 spans 14 residues. DNA of the CDR3: TGTGCCAGTAGTCCTACAGGGTTGAGCCATGGCTACACCTTC. Translating it yields CASSPTGLSHGYTF.

The V call is TRBV27, the J call TRBJ2-5, with TRBD2 matching 10 bases. The length of the CDR3 is 14 residues. Per the germline V gene, CDR1 is MNHEY and CDR2 is SMNVEV (reference sequence). The J segment lost 1 base and the V segment lost 5 bases, leaving 1 base of the junction unmatched. Written as DNA, the CDR3 is TGTGCCAGCAGTCGGACTAGCGGCCAAGAGACCCAGTACTTC. Its translation: CASSRTSGQETQYF.

V is TRBV4-3 and J is TRBJ2-3, with 12 bases fitting TRBD2. The junction had 6 bases not matched to a gene; V was cut back by 4 bases and J by 4 bases. The CDR3 runs to 16 residues. Germline CDR1 reads LGHNA; CDR2 reads YSLEER. CDR3 sequence: CASSPQLAGGADTQYF. CDR3 nucleotides: TGCGCCAGCAGCCCTCAGCTAGCGGGGGGGGCAGATACGCAGTATTTT.

The rearrangement uses TRBV2 and TRBJ1-3; D is ambiguous. Deletions cut 8 bases from V and 0 bases from J, with 17 bases between. Germline assignment: CDR1 SNHLY and CDR2 FYNNEI. The CDR3 totals 16 residues. Here the CDR3 reads CASQQWTRGSGNTIYF. CDR3 nucleotides: TGTGCCAGCCAGCAGTGGACTCGTGGCTCTGGAAACACCATATATTTT.

The chain couples TRBV5-1 to TRBJ1-1, with unresolved D. Germline loops: CDR1 SGHRS, CDR2 YFSETQ. The V gene lost 1 base and the J gene lost 0 bases, with 7 bases spanning the gap. The CDR3 covers 14 residues. Written as DNA, the CDR3 is TGCGCCAGCAGCTTGTTCTTAATGAACACTGAAGCTTTCTTT. It translates to CASSLFLMNTEAFF. Full variable domain (missing parts from reference TRBV5-1 and TRBJ1-1): KAGVTQTPRYLIKTRGQQVTLSCSPISGHRSVSWYQQTPGQGLQFLFEYFSETQRNKGNFPGRFSGRQFSNSRSEMNVSTLELGDSALYLCASSLFLMNTEAFFGQGTRLTVV.

The count of this clone is one. The chain is built from TRBV19 and TRBJ2-7; 8 nucleotides align to TRBD1. J gave up 2 bases and V 3 bases, and 3 bases lay outside the gene matches. This CDR3 is built from 14 residues. Per the germline V gene, CDR1 is LNHDA and CDR2 is SQIVND (reference sequence). The CDR3 DNA sequence: TGTGCCAGTAGTATGACAGGGGCGGCCTACGAGCAGTACTTC. Its translation: CASSMTGAAYEQYF.

The chain uses TRBV19 and TRBJ1-4, with D unresolved. Looked up from germline, CDR1 is LNHDA and CDR2 is SQIVND (reference sequence). The length of the CDR3 is 14 residues. Trimming left V 3 bases short and J 5 bases short, with 10 bases between. As DNA, the CDR3 is TGTGCCAGTAGTATTCTACGGTTGAATGAAAAACTGTTTTTT. Amino acids: CASSILRLNEKLFF.

V and J are TRBV5-6 and TRBJ1-1; maybe TRBD1 (5 bases). V was clipped by 6 bases and J by 1 base, with 16 bases between them. CDR1 is SGHDT, CDR2 YYEEEE, per germline. The CDR3 sequence is 15 residues long. In DNA form, the CDR3 reads TGTGCCAGCAATATAATCAATAGGGGGAACACTGAAGCTTTCTTT. The encoded protein is CASNIINRGNTEAFF.

The rearrangement joins TRBV24-1 to TRBJ1-2; D ambiguous. CDR1 is KGHDR, CDR2 SFDVKD, per germline. The germline V and J ends were trimmed by 5 bases and 8 bases, with 14 bases remaining between them. CDR3 length: 13 residues. The CDR3 reads CATSVQAPGGYTF. CDR3 coding DNA: TGTGCCACCAGTGTCCAGGCTCCGGGGGGCTACACCTTC.

V is TRBV28 and J is TRBJ2-7; weak D call: TRBD1 (6 bases). This CDR3 has 13 amino acids. Trimming took 5 bases from V and 2 from J, leaving 10 bases between them. The germline gives CDR1 MDHEN, CDR2 SYDVKM. CDR3 coding DNA: TGTGCCAGCAGTGTCAGGGGCCCCTACGAGCAGTACTTC. Amino acids: CASSVRGPYEQYF.

The rearrangement uses TRBV10-3 and TRBJ2-2; D is perhaps TRBD1 (6 bases). The V end was cut by 3 bases, the J end by 7 bases, with 12 bases between. The CDR3 has 14 residues. Germline V gives CDR1 ENHRY, CDR2 SYGVKD. CDR3 residues: CAISENRVGGELFF. The CDR3 coding sequence is TGTGCCATCAGTGAAAACAGGGTGGGCGGGGAGCTGTTTTTT.

The chain links TRBV20-1 to TRBJ2-1, with 7 bases lining up with TRBD2. This CDR3 has 14 residues. Looked up from germline, CDR1 is DFQATT and CDR2 is SNEGSKA (reference sequence). V gave up 3 bases and J gave up 8 bases; unmatched junction bases: 10. CDR3 residues: CSASSGGEAYEQFF. The DNA of the CDR3 is TGCAGTGCTAGTAGTGGGGGGGAGGCGTATGAGCAGTTCTTC.

The chain employs TRBV6-5 and TRBJ1-2; D is uncertain. Trimming stripped 4 bases from V and 3 bases from J, with 9 bases between. This CDR3 has 13 residues. CDR1 and CDR2 from the germline V gene are MNHEY and SVGAGI. The CDR3 DNA reads TGTGCCAGCAGTTCAAGCCCATACTATGGCTACACCTTC. Protein: CASSSSPYYGYTF.

The V call is TRBV7-9, the J call TRBJ2-7, with a possible D match to TRBD1 (5 bases). The ends were cut back, 5 bases at V and 0 bases at J, with 17 bases in the middle. The CDR3 extends over 16 amino acids. Germline CDR1 and CDR2: SEHNR and FQNEAQ (reference sequence). The CDR3 protein is CASSPHYVTDSYEQYF. CDR3 sequence (DNA): TGTGCCAGCAGCCCCCATTACGTGACAGACTCCTACGAGCAGTACTTC.

J is TRBJ2-1 and V is TRBV12-5; 7 bases map to TRBD1. The V gene's germline CDR1 is LGHNT and CDR2 FRNRAP. The CDR3 totals 15 residues. V lost 1 base to trimming and J lost 5 bases; unmatched junction nucleotides: 5. CDR3 DNA: TGTGCTAGTGGTTTGGACAGGGGCAGGAACAATGAGCAGTTCTTC. Its translation: CASGLDRGRNNEQFF.